This TCR beta chain was identified during a study of early T cells in non-severe SARS-CoV-2 infection. Overall study: Bulk RNA from unsorted whole blood was sequenced; chains were unpaired.

This clonotype was seen only a few times. Individual cDNA molecules received unique molecular identifiers. TCRdb processed the 5' RACE reads anew with MiXCR; each CDR3 protein has one entry. Of approximately 88,000 distinct CDR3 sequences listed, approximately 14% are singletons. Germline V CDR1 and CDR2: WSHSY, SAAADI. V lost 4 bases, J lost 2 bases, and 8 bases lay in between. This CDR3 has 13 amino acids. The TCR originated in an adult who was a healthcare worker with PCR-confirmed SARS-CoV-2 infection or an uninfected control (not recorded which). The V gene is TRBV10-2, the J gene TRBJ2-5, with D perhaps TRBD1 (6 bases). What was sequenced was whole blood. The CDR3 here is CASSVTGQETQYF. CDR3 nucleotide sequence: TGCGCCAGCAGTGTGACAGGTCAAGAGACCCAGTACTTC.